This T cell receptor (beta chain) was captured by sequencing in a study of OX40 agonist ivuxolimab in advanced cancers. Study results and limitations: Expanded clones tended on average to be more numerous among CD8+ T cells than CD4+.

Concerning this clone: Antigen: not known.

Data came from immunoSEQ multiplex PCR; TCRdb stores just in-frame clones and leaves some out. The sample shows 34,000 or so clones, 85% to 95% of them seen only once. In germline, CDR1 is SGDLS, CDR2 YYNGEE. The CDR3 runs 16 residues. V shed 3 bases and J 3 bases; nucleotides not matched to a gene: 10. The origin of this receptor is an adult with an advanced solid tumor such as melanoma, head and neck, liver or kidney cancer. The sequencing used CD4+ or CD8+ T cells sorted from blood, collected in a trial of the OX40 agonist ivuxolimab. The J gene is TRBJ2-3, the V gene TRBV9, with 7 bases fitting TRBD1. The CDR3 DNA reads as TGTGCCAGCAGCGAGAGGGACAGCCAAGGGACAGATACGCAGTATTTT. Translating gives CASSERDSQGTDTQYF.